The present entry profiles one T cell receptor beta chain with its context. Only in-frame clones appear in the TCRdb table, and some are missing; sequencing was by immunoSEQ multiplex PCR. The sample records 65,000 to 70,000 clones, about 87% being singletons. The data are from a study of blood T cell repertoires in COVID-19. Germline CDR1 MDHEN, CDR2 SYDVKM. The CDR3 spans 15 residues. Trimming removed 6 bases from V and 4 bases from J, with 18 bases in between. This clonotype originated in a man aged 45-60 years with active COVID-19. Sample: peripheral blood. The chain recombines TRBV28 with TRBJ1-1, with TRBD1 as a possible D gene (5 bases). In nucleotides, the CDR3 is TGTGCCAGCAGACCTCTTACCTCAAGGGGCACTGAAGCTTTCTTT. It translates to CASRPLTSRGTEAFF.